These 20 T cell receptor beta chains originate from one sample sequenced in a study of blood T cells in healthy people across ages. A second PCR, run for roughly 7 to 12 cycles, used a sample-barcoded 5' primer plus a J-beta primer mix. MiXCR was run by TCRdb on the 5' RACE reads, yielding one entry per CDR3 protein. The sample has about 1.6 million distinct CDR3 sequences; roughly 30% are singletons. Sequenced sample: blood. These receptor sequences come from a woman aged 25-40 years in good health.

This rearrangement joins TRBV27 to TRBJ2-7, with 10 positions matching TRBD2. The CDR3 extends over 14 amino acids. The germline V gene encodes CDR1 MNHEY and CDR2 SMNVEV (reference sequence). V shed 4 bases and J 6 bases; nucleotides not matched to a gene: 6. CDR3 in DNA: TGTGCCAGCAGTTCTCTAGCGGGAGTTGTCGAGCAGTACTTC. Its translation: CASSSLAGVVEQYF.

Turning to this clonotype: An end of the junction does not agree with germline; a read error may underlie this. The chain recombines TRBV28 with TRBJ2-4, with 8 bases lining up with TRBD1. The DNA end is a closer match to TRBJ2-7, so the J assignment may be wrong. Germline V gene data show CDR1 as MDHEN and CDR2 as SYDVKM. The CDR3 runs to 12 residues. The CDR3 reads CAGSSDRAEQYF. For the CDR3, the DNA is TGTGCCGGCAGTTCGGACAGGGCCGAGCAGTACTTC.

The V call is TRBV4-1, the J call TRBJ2-3; 7 nucleotides agree with TRBD2. This CDR3 has 16 residues. J gave up 4 bases and V 3 bases, and 10 bases lay outside the gene matches. Germline lookup yields CDR1 MGHRA and CDR2 YSYEKL. The CDR3 DNA reads TGCGCCAGCAGCCATGTTGGGGGGGGAGCAGCAGATACGCAGTATTTT. Encoded protein: CASSHVGGGAADTQYF.

This clonotype has only a few counts. The chain uses TRBV6-1 and TRBJ1-2; the D gene is possibly TRBD1 (5 bases). The ends were cut back, 4 bases at V and 4 bases at J, with 16 bases in the middle. The CDR3 has 15 amino acids. Germline CDR1 and CDR2: MNHNS and SASEGT. Here the CDR3 reads CASSGGMGRSYGYTF. The CDR3 nucleotides are TGTGCCAGCAGTGGGGGTATGGGACGGAGCTATGGCTACACCTTC.

This sequence joins TRBV7-6 and TRBJ2-1; D not certain. The CDR3 has 16 amino acids. The germline gives CDR1 SGHVS, CDR2 FNYEAQ. V lost 4 bases and J lost 8, with 21 bases in between. Here the CDR3 reads CASSSRLGRSLDEQFF. The CDR3 DNA sequence: TGTGCCAGCAGCTCGCGCCTTGGGCGTTCCCTGGATGAGCAGTTCTTC.

This clonotype was counted only a few times. The CDR3: CASSPSWGRGGANVLTF. As DNA, the CDR3 is TGTGCCAGCAGTCCCAGCTGGGGCCGAGGGGGGGCCAACGTCCTGACTTTC. The genes are TRBV5-6 and TRBJ2-6, with D perhaps TRBD1 or TRBD2 (5 bases each). CDR1 is SGHDT and CDR2 is YYEEEE in the germline V gene. The CDR3 is 17 amino acids. Trimming removed 5 bases from V and 4 bases from J, with 19 bases in between.

This clonotype was observed a handful of times. This chain uses TRBV12-3 or TRBV12-4 with TRBJ2-3; D might be TRBD2 (6 bases). Trimming took 11 bases from V and 4 from J, leaving 19 bases between them. This CDR3 spans 14 amino acids. The DNA of the CDR3 is TGTGCCTCTGACCTCGGCGGGACCGCAGATACGCAGTATTTT. Its protein is CASDLGGTADTQYF.

Only one count was recorded for this clonotype. The chain combines TRBV4-1 with TRBJ1-1; no reliable D call. Germline CDR1 is MGHRA and CDR2 is YSYEKL. The CDR3 is 14 amino acids. Trimming took 0 bases from V and 5 from J, leaving 10 bases between them. Here the CDR3 reads CASSQEWVGTEAFF. DNA for the CDR3: TGCGCCAGCAGCCAAGAGTGGGTGGGTACTGAAGCTTTCTTT.

The CDR3 DNA reads TGTGCCTGGTTAAATGACCTTGGGGGGACAGGGTCATACAATGAGCAGTTCTTC. It translates to CAWLNDLGGTGSYNEQFF. The chain joins TRBV30 to TRBJ2-1; 9 bases match TRBD1. Trimming removed 5 bases from V and 4 bases from J; junction bases left unmatched: 18. CDR1 and CDR2 from the germline V gene are GTSNPN and SVGIG (reference sequence). This CDR3 region has 18 residues.

Concerning this clonotype itself: Being one base from a much bigger clone, this may be a read error. The chain has TRBV27 and TRBJ2-1, with D possibly TRBD2 on 6 matching bases. This CDR3 contains 16 residues. The germline V gene has CDR1 MNHEY and CDR2 SMNVEV (reference sequence). The CDR3: CAGRRNGGDSYNEQFF. The CDR3 bases are TGTGCCGGCAGACGGAATGGCGGGGACTCCTACAATGAGCAGTTCTTC.

As to this clonotype: Its ends do not fully match the called genes, so a read error is possible. V is TRBV7-2 and J is TRBJ2-1; D may be TRBD1 (6 bases). The CDR3 extends over 14 amino acids. Germline CDR1 reads SGHTA; CDR2 reads FQGNSA. CDR3 residues: CASSLEWGRNEQIF. The DNA for the CDR3 is TGTGCCAGCAGCTTAGAGTGGGGGCGGAATGAGCAGATCTTC.

The gene calls are TRBV4-1 and TRBJ2-1; 9 bases align to TRBD2. This CDR3 region has 16 residues. J lost 9 bases, V lost 0 bases, and 9 bases had no gene match. Germline V gives CDR1 MGHRA, CDR2 YSYEKL. CDR3 amino acids: CASSQDTTSGGGEQFF. The DNA for the CDR3 is TGCGCCAGCAGCCAAGACACGACTAGCGGTGGAGGTGAGCAGTTCTTC.

The CDR3 sequence: CASSSETGGNEQFF. Written as DNA, the CDR3 is TGTGCCAGCAGCTCCGAGACTGGGGGGAATGAGCAGTTCTTC. The chain recombines TRBV7-9 with TRBJ2-1, with a tentative D call TRBD2 (6 bases). The germline gives CDR1 SEHNR, CDR2 FQNEAQ (reference sequence). V lost 4 bases and J 7 bases, leaving 14 bases between the germline ends. This CDR3 comprises 14 residues.

The rearrangement links TRBV4-2 to TRBJ2-1; 10 bases agree with TRBD2. The ends lost 7 bases at V and 0 bases at J; junction bases unmatched: 6. This CDR3 has 16 residues. From germline, CDR1 is LGHNA and CDR2 YNFKEQ. Here the CDR3 DNA reads TGTGCCAGCACCCGACTAGCGGGTAACTCCTACAATGAGCAGTTCTTC. Encoded protein: CASTRLAGNSYNEQFF.

This clonotype was seen a handful of times. This chain uses TRBV28 with TRBJ2-7; D not certain. CDR3 length: 16 amino acids. Looked up from germline, CDR1 is MDHEN and CDR2 is SYDVKM. The V and J ends lost 4 bases and 2 bases respectively, with 18 bases between them. CDR3 region: CASSSLGSPSTYEQYF. The CDR3 region has the DNA TGTGCCAGCAGTTCCCTCGGCAGCCCATCTACCTACGAGCAGTACTTC.

This clonotype has at least ten counts. This chain joins TRBV6-1 and TRBJ2-7; D remains ambiguous. Germline V lookup: CDR1 MNHNS, CDR2 SASEGT. The CDR3 loop spans 11 amino acids. Trimming took 6 bases from V and 2 from J, leaving 5 bases between them. The CDR3 nucleotides are TGTGCCAGCAGCGCCACCTACGAGCAGTACTTC. Translating gives CASSATYEQYF.

This clonotype showed up just a few times. This sequence joins TRBV10-3 and TRBJ2-3, with TRBD2 matching 7 bases. CDR3 length: 14 residues. Germline V CDR1 and CDR2: ENHRY, SYGVKD. Germline trimming cut 4 bases from V and 4 bases from J; bases unmatched to any gene: 5. The CDR3 region is CAISAASGSDTQYF. The CDR3 DNA reads as TGTGCCATCAGTGCGGCTAGCGGATCAGATACGCAGTATTTT.

This clonotype came up a few times. The CDR3 is CASALDGNYGYTF. DNA of the CDR3: TGTGCCAGCGCCCTCGACGGAAACTATGGCTACACCTTC. V is TRBV6-6 and J is TRBJ1-2, with no clear D. Trimming removed 8 bases from V and 2 bases from J, with 12 bases in between. This CDR3 contains 13 residues. CDR1 is MNHNY, CDR2 SVGAGI, per germline (reference sequence).

This clonotype was recorded many times. The chain couples TRBV4-1 to TRBJ1-5; D call uncertain. There are 13 residues in the CDR3. The germline V gene has CDR1 MGHRA and CDR2 YSYEKL. Trimming removed 2 bases from V and 1 base from J, with 3 bases in between. The CDR3 DNA reads as TGCGCCAGCAGCCAACAAAGCAATCAGCCCCAGCATTTT. This codes for CASSQQSNQPQHF.

A few counts support this clonotype. The chain couples TRBV7-6 to TRBJ2-1; 7 positions match TRBD2. Germline V gene data show CDR1 as SGHVS and CDR2 as FNYEAQ. This CDR3 contains 18 residues. V was clipped by 2 bases and J by 6 bases; unmatched bases: 16. The CDR3 reads CASSLRQPTSELFNEQFF. In DNA, the CDR3 is TGTGCCAGCAGCTTACGCCAGCCTACTAGCGAGCTTTTCAATGAGCAGTTCTTC.